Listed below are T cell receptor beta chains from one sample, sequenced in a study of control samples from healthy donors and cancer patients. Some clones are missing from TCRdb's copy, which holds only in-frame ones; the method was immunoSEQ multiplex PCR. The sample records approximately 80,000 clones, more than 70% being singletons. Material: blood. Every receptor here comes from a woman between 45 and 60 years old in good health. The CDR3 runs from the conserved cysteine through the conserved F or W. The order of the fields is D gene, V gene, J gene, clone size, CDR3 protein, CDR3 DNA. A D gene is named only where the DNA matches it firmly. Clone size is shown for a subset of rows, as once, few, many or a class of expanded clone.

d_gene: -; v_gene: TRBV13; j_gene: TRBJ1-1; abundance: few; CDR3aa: CASSRRINTEAFF; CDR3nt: TGTGCCAGCAGCCGGAGAATTAACACTGAAGCTTTCTTT
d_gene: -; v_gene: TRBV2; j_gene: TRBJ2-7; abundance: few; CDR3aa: CASSVTYRDTKYEQYF; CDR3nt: TGTGCCAGCAGTGTTACTTACCGGGACACAAAATACGAGCAGTACTTC
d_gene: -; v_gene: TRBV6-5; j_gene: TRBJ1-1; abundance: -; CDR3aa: CASHTGAAGGTEAFF; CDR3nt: TGTGCCAGCCATACGGGCGCTGCCGGGGGGACTGAAGCTTTCTTT
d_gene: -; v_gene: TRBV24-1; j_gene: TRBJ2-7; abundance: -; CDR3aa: CATRPPQFGGSYEQYF; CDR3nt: TGTGCCACCAGACCCCCCCAATTTGGTGGGTCCTACGAGCAGTACTTC
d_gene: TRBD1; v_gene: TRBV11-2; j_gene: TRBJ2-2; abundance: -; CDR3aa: CASSFTGGTGELFF; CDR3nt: TGTGCCAGCAGCTTCACAGGGGGCACCGGGGAGCTGTTTTTT
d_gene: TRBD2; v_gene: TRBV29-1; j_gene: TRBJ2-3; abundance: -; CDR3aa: CSVGRAGDTQYF; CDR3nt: TGCAGCGTAGGACGAGCGGGGGATACGCAGTATTTT
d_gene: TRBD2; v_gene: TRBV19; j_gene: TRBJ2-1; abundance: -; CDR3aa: CASSSSGGREQFF; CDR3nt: TGTGCCAGTAGTAGTAGCGGGGGCCGTGAGCAGTTCTTC
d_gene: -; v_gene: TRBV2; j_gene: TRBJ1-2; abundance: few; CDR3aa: CAQGQGGYTF; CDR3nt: TGTGCCCAAGGGCAGGGTGGCTACACCTTC
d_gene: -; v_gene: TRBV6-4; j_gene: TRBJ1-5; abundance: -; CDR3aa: CASNPRADSNQPQHF; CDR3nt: TGTGCCAGCAATCCACGAGCCGATAGCAATCAGCCCCAGCATTTT
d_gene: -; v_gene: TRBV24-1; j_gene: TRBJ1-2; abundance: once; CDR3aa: CATSDTGRDYGYTF; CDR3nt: TGTGCCACCAGTGACACCGGACGGGACTATGGCTACACCTTC
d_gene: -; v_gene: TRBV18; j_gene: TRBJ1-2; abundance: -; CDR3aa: CASSPDAPQGGYTF; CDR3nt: TGTGCCAGCTCACCCGACGCGCCCCAAGGGGGCTACACCTTC
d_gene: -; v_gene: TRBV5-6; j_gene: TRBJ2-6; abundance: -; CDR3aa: CASSLPPRGANVLTF; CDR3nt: TGTGCCAGCAGCTTACCCCCGAGGGGGGCCAACGTCCTGACTTTC
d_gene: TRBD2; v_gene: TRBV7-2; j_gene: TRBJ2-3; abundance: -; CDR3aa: CASSLVRLASTDTQYF; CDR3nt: TGTGCCAGCAGCTTAGTCCGACTAGCGAGCACAGATACGCAGTATTTT
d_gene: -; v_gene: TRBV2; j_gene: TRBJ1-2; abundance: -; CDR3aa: CAGQTGSNYGYTF; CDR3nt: TGTGCCGGCCAGACAGGATCAAACTATGGCTACACCTTC
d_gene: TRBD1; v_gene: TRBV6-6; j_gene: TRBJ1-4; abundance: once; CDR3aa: CASSYGRQGGEKLFF; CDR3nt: TGTGCCAGCAGTTACGGAAGACAGGGAGGGGAAAAACTGTTTTTT
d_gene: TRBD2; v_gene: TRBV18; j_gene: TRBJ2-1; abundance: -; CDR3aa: CASSTGRGRAGEQFF; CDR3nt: TGTGCCAGCTCGACGGGGAGGGGCCGGGCAGGCGAGCAGTTCTTC
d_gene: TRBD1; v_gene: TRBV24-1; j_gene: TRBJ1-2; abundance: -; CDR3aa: CATSDPGTGAYGYTF; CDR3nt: TGTGCCACCAGTGATCCAGGGACAGGAGCTTATGGCTACACCTTC
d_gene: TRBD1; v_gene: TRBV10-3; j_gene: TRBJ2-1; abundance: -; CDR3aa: CAISERGQGNEQFF; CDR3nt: TGTGCCATCAGTGAGCGGGGACAGGGAAATGAGCAGTTCTTC
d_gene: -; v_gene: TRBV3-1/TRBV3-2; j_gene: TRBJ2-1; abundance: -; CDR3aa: CASRKGGDEQFF; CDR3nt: TGTGCCAGCAGAAAAGGGGGGGATGAGCAGTTCTTC
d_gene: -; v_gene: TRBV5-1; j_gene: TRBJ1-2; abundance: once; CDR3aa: CASSLDSKGLDTNYGYTF; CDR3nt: TGCGCCAGCAGCTTGGACTCAAAAGGTCTAGACACTAACTATGGCTACACCTTC
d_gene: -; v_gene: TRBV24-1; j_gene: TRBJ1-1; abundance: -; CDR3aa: CATRSQGVTEAFF; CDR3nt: TGTGCCACCAGGTCACAGGGAGTCACTGAAGCTTTCTTT
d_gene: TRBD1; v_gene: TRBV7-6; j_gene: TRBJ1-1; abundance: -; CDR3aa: CASSSDPGGDTEAFF; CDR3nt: TGTGCCAGCAGCTCCGACCCAGGGGGGGACACTGAAGCTTTCTTT
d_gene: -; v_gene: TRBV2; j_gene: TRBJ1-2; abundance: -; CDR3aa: CASSEENYYGYTF; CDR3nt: TGTGCCAGCAGTGAGGAGAATTACTATGGCTACACCTTC